One sample yielded the 28 T cell receptor beta chains listed below, sequenced in a study of cytomegalovirus exposure and HLA in healthy donors. Primers for the PCR totalled 60 Vbeta and 13 Jbeta. The table came from immunoSEQ multiplex PCR; TCRdb's copy has only in-frame clones and leaves some out. Of 150,000 to 200,000 clones listed, roughly three quarters are singletons. The source material was PBMCs. The receptors come from a woman in her 50s in good health and CMV-seronegative.

This clone was counted a few times. The chain couples TRBV6-6 to TRBJ1-3; maybe TRBD1 (6 bases). Per germline, CDR1 MNHNY and CDR2 SVGAGI (reference sequence). V lost 6 bases and J lost 2, with 14 bases in between. The CDR3 is 15 amino acids. The CDR3 DNA is TGTGCCAGCAGGGCCGTACAGGGTGCTGGAAACACCATATATTTT. Translating it yields CASRAVQGAGNTIYF.

V is TRBV7-2 and J is TRBJ1-1; 7 positions match TRBD1. The ends lost 4 bases at V and 1 base at J; junction bases unmatched: 3. The CDR3 totals 14 residues. The germline gives CDR1 SGHTA, CDR2 FQGNSA. The DNA of the CDR3 is TGTGCCAGCAGCTGGAGGACAGGGAACACTGAAGCTTTCTTT. Translation gives CASSWRTGNTEAFF.

The J gene is TRBJ2-1, the V gene TRBV27; 13 positions agree with TRBD2. This CDR3 has 18 amino acids. Trimming cost V 2 bases and J 0 bases; bases outside gene matches: 4. Per the germline V gene, CDR1 is MNHEY and CDR2 is SMNVEV (reference sequence). CDR3: CASSLRTSGSFSYNEQFF. The CDR3 nucleotides are TGTGCCAGCAGTTTACGGACTAGCGGGAGTTTCTCCTACAATGAGCAGTTCTTC.

The V gene is TRBV5-6, the J gene TRBJ1-6; TRBD1 aligns across 7 bases. This CDR3 region has 14 residues. V was pared by 4 bases and J by 8 bases, with 6 bases of the junction left unmatched. The V gene's germline CDR1 is SGHDT and CDR2 YYEEEE. CDR3 sequence: CASSVDRADSPLHF. Here the CDR3 DNA reads TGTGCCAGCAGCGTCGACAGGGCGGATTCACCCCTCCACTTT.

A single count supports this clone. V usage is TRBV10-3 and J usage is TRBJ2-3, with 7 bases identical to TRBD1. The CDR3 is 14 amino acids. Trimming cost V 8 bases and J 2 bases; bases outside gene matches: 7. Germline lookup yields CDR1 ENHRY and CDR2 SYGVKD. As DNA, the CDR3 is TGTGCCATCGGGACAGCCGAACACACAGATACGCAGTATTTT. The encoded protein is CAIGTAEHTDTQYF.

This chain uses TRBV5-1 with TRBJ2-1; 12 bases fit TRBD2. The germline CDR1 and CDR2 sequences are SGHRS and YFSETQ. The CDR3 contains 16 residues. V trimming: 4 bases; J trimming: 7 bases; junction bases outside the gene matches: 9. This CDR3 is CASSPTLAGGSNEQFF. In nucleotides, the CDR3 is TGCGCCAGCAGCCCAACACTAGCGGGAGGTTCTAATGAGCAGTTCTTC.

As concerns this clone: Other nucleotide sequences from this sample produce the same CDR3. The gene calls are TRBV28 and TRBJ2-5; 11 bases are shared with TRBD2. Germline V gives CDR1 MDHEN, CDR2 SYDVKM. CDR3 length: 15 amino acids. V dropped 2 bases and J dropped 2; count of bases not matched to a gene: 1. CDR3 in DNA: TGTGCCAGCAGTTTAACTAGCGGGGGTCAAGAGACCCAGTACTTC. The encoded protein is CASSLTSGGQETQYF.

The rearrangement links TRBV5-1 to TRBJ2-2, with 8 positions matching TRBD1. CDR3 length: 17 residues. Trimming cost V 6 bases and J 7 bases; bases outside gene matches: 17. Germline assignment: CDR1 SGHRS and CDR2 YFSETQ. CDR3: CASTSPQGTGWGGELFF. The CDR3 bases are TGCGCCAGCACGTCCCCCCAGGGGACAGGCTGGGGCGGGGAGCTGTTTTTT.

The V and J genes are TRBV6-5 and TRBJ2-3; TRBD2 matches 13 bases. The germline V gene has CDR1 MNHEY and CDR2 SVGAGI. With 4 bases clipped from V and 1 base from J, the junction kept 2 bases outside the gene matches. The CDR3 has 16 residues. The CDR3 loop is CASSSGLAGRTDTQYF. The CDR3 DNA reads as TGTGCCAGCAGTTCGGGACTAGCGGGGCGCACAGATACGCAGTATTTT.

The CDR3 sequence is CASSASGQVSYGYTF. DNA of the CDR3: TGTGCCAGCAGCGCTTCGGGACAGGTTTCCTATGGCTACACCTTC. The rearrangement uses TRBV9 and TRBJ1-2; 8 positions agree with TRBD1. Germline V gene sequence: CDR1 SGDLS, CDR2 YYNGEE. The trim removed 3 bases at V and 4 bases at J, leaving 8 bases unmatched. CDR3 length: 15 residues.

This chain joins TRBV6-4 and TRBJ2-2; D unclear. Germline CDR1 and CDR2: MRHNA and SNTAGT. The germline V and J ends were trimmed by 0 bases and 0 bases, with 8 bases remaining between them. The CDR3 has 16 amino acids. The CDR3: CASSDSGPPNTGELFF. The CDR3 nucleotides read TGTGCCAGCAGTGACTCGGGCCCGCCGAACACCGGGGAGCTGTTTTTT.

This chain uses TRBV5-6 with TRBJ2-2; 10 bases map to TRBD2. CDR3 length equals 19 residues. The junction had 12 bases not matched to a gene; V was cut back by 0 bases and J by 4 bases. The germline gives CDR1 SGHDT, CDR2 YYEEEE. As DNA, the CDR3 is TGTGCCAGCAGCTTGGGGACCTGGACTAGCGGCACGGGCACCGGGGAGCTGTTTTTT. It is translated as CASSLGTWTSGTGTGELFF.

The V gene is TRBV4-3, the J gene TRBJ2-1, with TRBD2 identical over 8 bases. With V trimmed by 0 bases and J by 13 bases, 11 bases remained unmatched. This CDR3 is 15 amino acids long. Germline V gene sequence: CDR1 LGHNA, CDR2 YSLEER. The CDR3 nucleotides are TGCGCCAGCAGCCAAGAATGGGGGGGGAGCGGGGGCCAGTTCTTC. Translated, it gives CASSQEWGGSGGQFF.

The V call is TRBV2, the J call TRBJ2-7; TRBD1 matches 9 bases. Trimming cost V 4 bases and J 2 bases; bases outside gene matches: 9. Per germline, CDR1 SNHLY and CDR2 FYNNEI. The CDR3 contains 16 residues. The CDR3 DNA follows: TGTGCCAGCAGTGCACCGGACAGGGGAACAGCCTACGAGCAGTACTTC. Encoded protein: CASSAPDRGTAYEQYF. Based on the CDR3 plus reference TRBV2 and TRBJ2-7, the full variable domain is EPEVTQTPSHQVTQMGQEVILRCVPISNHLYFYWYRQILGQKVEFLVSFYNNEISEKSEIFDDQFSVERPDGSNFTLKIRSTKLEDSAMYFCASSAPDRGTAYEQYFGPGTRLTVT.

The J gene is TRBJ2-5, the V gene TRBV27; no clear D gene. This CDR3 comprises 14 residues. CDR1 MNHEY and CDR2 SMNVEV come from the germline V gene (reference sequence). The V gene lost 4 bases and the J gene lost 3 bases, with 12 bases spanning the gap. Here the CDR3 DNA reads TGTGCCAGCAGTTCTCCTTTGAGGAAAGAGACCCAGTACTTC. Translation: CASSSPLRKETQYF.

The V call is TRBV18, the J call TRBJ2-2, with D perhaps TRBD1 (6 bases). The V end lost 3 bases, the J end lost 0 bases, and 17 bases lay between the germline ends. Germline V gene lookup returns CDR1 KGHSH and CDR2 LQKENI. The CDR3 totals 18 residues. The CDR3 DNA sequence: TGTGCCAGCTCACCCCTACCCGGGACATCCGCGAACACCGGGGAGCTGTTTTTT. Translation: CASSPLPGTSANTGELFF.

This clone has only a few counts. V and J are TRBV9 and TRBJ2-2, with D possibly matching TRBD1 (5 bases). The CDR3 covers 15 residues. Germline CDR1 SGDLS, CDR2 YYNGEE. V lost 0 bases and J lost 4, with 10 bases in between. The CDR3 is CASSVGLGATGELFF. The CDR3 DNA follows: TGTGCCAGCAGCGTAGGATTAGGGGCCACCGGGGAGCTGTTTTTT.

V is TRBV4-3 and J is TRBJ2-7; D is possibly TRBD2 (6 bases). The CDR3 loop spans 14 amino acids. V lost 0 bases, J lost 2 bases, and 8 bases lay in between. Per germline, CDR1 LGHNA and CDR2 YSLEER. The CDR3 loop is CASSQEPGAYEQYF. The CDR3 nucleotides are TGCGCCAGCAGCCAAGAACCGGGAGCCTACGAGCAGTACTTC.

Here the CDR3 reads CASSRRGWTEAFF. The CDR3, as DNA: TGTGCCAGCAGCCGCAGGGGGTGGACTGAAGCTTTCTTT. The chain has TRBV7-2 and TRBJ1-1; 7 positions agree with TRBD1. V lost 5 bases, J lost 5 bases, and 5 bases stayed unmatched. CDR3 length equals 13 residues. Germline CDR1 reads SGHTA; CDR2 reads FQGNSA.

The rearrangement links TRBV28 to TRBJ1-4; D uncertain. Germline CDR1 and CDR2: MDHEN and SYDVKM. This CDR3 region has 14 residues. V lost 4 bases and J lost 12, with 18 bases in between. The CDR3 bases are TGTGCCAGCAGTTCCGGACTGACACGGCGGGAACTGTTTTTT. Translated: CASSSGLTRRELFF.

The J gene is TRBJ1-2, the V gene TRBV19; 8 bases are a match to TRBD1. The germline V gene has CDR1 LNHDA and CDR2 SQIVND (reference sequence). This CDR3 spans 14 amino acids. The V gene end was trimmed by 5 bases and the J gene end by 8 bases; junction bases not matched to a gene: 10. The CDR3 nucleotides are TGTGCCAGTAGTCTACGGACAGGGAAGGGCGGCTACACCTTC. Translated: CASSLRTGKGGYTF.

The chain couples TRBV16 to TRBJ1-1; D is undetermined. CDR1 KGHSY and CDR2 FQNENV come from the germline V gene. The CDR3 is 14 residues long. V was pared by 0 bases and J by 3 bases, with 8 bases between. The chain's CDR3 is CASSQSRQDTEAFF. The CDR3 DNA sequence: TGTGCCAGCAGCCAATCCCGGCAGGACACTGAAGCTTTCTTT.

The chain is built from TRBV4-2 and TRBJ1-1; possibly TRBD1 for D (5 bases). Per germline, CDR1 LGHNA and CDR2 YNFKEQ. This CDR3 has 16 residues. V lost 0 bases, J lost 5 bases, and 16 bases lay in between. CDR3 bases: TGTGCCAGCAGCCAAGATGGGTCAGGGACTTTGACTGAAGCTTTCTTT. Protein sequence: CASSQDGSGTLTEAFF.

The chain is built from TRBV6-4 and TRBJ1-3, with no clear D. The CDR3 is 16 residues long. Germline assignment: CDR1 MRHNA and CDR2 SNTAGT. The ends were cut back, 6 bases at V and 3 bases at J, with 18 bases in the middle. CDR3 bases: TGTGCCAGCAGCGATGCCCATGACTTTCTTGGAAACACCATATATTTT. Translating gives CASSDAHDFLGNTIYF.

The CDR3 is CASSFGQSYNEQFF. CDR3 DNA sequence: TGTGCCAGCAGTTTCGGACAAAGTTACAATGAGCAGTTCTTC. The chain has TRBV27 and TRBJ2-1; perhaps TRBD1 as D (5 bases). Germline CDR1 reads MNHEY; CDR2 reads SMNVEV (reference sequence). The CDR3 consists of 14 residues. Trimming cost V 3 bases and J 4 bases, with 10 bases left between them.

This chain connects TRBV5-5 to TRBJ2-2; 9 nucleotides agree with TRBD1. J was trimmed by 4 bases and V by 6 bases; bases with no gene match: 7. Germline V gene sequence: CDR1 SGHKS, CDR2 YYEKEE (reference sequence). This CDR3 contains 15 residues. The CDR3 sequence is CASTSNRGPTGELFF. The CDR3 bases are TGTGCCAGCACCTCAAACAGGGGGCCCACCGGGGAGCTGTTTTTT.

The chain uses TRBV19 and TRBJ2-5; TRBD1 aligns across 9 bases. Near its end, the DNA agrees better with TRBJ2-7, so the J call may be wrong. CDR1 is LNHDA and CDR2 is SQIVND in the germline V gene (reference sequence). There are 15 residues in the CDR3. For the CDR3, the DNA is TGTGCCAGTAGCCCTGCCGGGACAGGGAGATACGAGCAGTACTTC. Translated, it gives CASSPAGTGRYEQYF.

The chain has TRBV7-9 and TRBJ2-2; 11 nucleotides line up with TRBD2. This CDR3 region has 17 residues. The ends lost 5 bases at V and 4 bases at J; junction bases unmatched: 9. Germline CDR1 is SEHNR and CDR2 is FQNEAQ (reference sequence). The CDR3 is CASSIGRTSGFTGELFF. CDR3 nucleotide sequence: TGTGCCAGCAGCATAGGGCGGACTAGCGGGTTCACCGGGGAGCTGTTTTTT.